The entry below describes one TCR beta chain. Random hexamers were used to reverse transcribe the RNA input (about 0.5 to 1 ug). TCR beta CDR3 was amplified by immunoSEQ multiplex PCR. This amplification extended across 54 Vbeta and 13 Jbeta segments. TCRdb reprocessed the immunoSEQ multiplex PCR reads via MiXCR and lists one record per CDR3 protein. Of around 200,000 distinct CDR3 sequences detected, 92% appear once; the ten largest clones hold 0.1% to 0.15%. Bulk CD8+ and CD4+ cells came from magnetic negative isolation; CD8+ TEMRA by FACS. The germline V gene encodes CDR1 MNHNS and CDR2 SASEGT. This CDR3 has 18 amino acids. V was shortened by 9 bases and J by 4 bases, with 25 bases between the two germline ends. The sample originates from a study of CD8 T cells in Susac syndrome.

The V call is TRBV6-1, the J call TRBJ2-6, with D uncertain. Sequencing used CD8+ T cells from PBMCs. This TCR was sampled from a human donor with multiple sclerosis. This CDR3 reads CASMGASGGHPGANVLTF. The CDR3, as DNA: TGTGCCAGTATGGGTGCCTCAGGTGGGCATCCCGGGGCCAACGTCCTGACTTTC.